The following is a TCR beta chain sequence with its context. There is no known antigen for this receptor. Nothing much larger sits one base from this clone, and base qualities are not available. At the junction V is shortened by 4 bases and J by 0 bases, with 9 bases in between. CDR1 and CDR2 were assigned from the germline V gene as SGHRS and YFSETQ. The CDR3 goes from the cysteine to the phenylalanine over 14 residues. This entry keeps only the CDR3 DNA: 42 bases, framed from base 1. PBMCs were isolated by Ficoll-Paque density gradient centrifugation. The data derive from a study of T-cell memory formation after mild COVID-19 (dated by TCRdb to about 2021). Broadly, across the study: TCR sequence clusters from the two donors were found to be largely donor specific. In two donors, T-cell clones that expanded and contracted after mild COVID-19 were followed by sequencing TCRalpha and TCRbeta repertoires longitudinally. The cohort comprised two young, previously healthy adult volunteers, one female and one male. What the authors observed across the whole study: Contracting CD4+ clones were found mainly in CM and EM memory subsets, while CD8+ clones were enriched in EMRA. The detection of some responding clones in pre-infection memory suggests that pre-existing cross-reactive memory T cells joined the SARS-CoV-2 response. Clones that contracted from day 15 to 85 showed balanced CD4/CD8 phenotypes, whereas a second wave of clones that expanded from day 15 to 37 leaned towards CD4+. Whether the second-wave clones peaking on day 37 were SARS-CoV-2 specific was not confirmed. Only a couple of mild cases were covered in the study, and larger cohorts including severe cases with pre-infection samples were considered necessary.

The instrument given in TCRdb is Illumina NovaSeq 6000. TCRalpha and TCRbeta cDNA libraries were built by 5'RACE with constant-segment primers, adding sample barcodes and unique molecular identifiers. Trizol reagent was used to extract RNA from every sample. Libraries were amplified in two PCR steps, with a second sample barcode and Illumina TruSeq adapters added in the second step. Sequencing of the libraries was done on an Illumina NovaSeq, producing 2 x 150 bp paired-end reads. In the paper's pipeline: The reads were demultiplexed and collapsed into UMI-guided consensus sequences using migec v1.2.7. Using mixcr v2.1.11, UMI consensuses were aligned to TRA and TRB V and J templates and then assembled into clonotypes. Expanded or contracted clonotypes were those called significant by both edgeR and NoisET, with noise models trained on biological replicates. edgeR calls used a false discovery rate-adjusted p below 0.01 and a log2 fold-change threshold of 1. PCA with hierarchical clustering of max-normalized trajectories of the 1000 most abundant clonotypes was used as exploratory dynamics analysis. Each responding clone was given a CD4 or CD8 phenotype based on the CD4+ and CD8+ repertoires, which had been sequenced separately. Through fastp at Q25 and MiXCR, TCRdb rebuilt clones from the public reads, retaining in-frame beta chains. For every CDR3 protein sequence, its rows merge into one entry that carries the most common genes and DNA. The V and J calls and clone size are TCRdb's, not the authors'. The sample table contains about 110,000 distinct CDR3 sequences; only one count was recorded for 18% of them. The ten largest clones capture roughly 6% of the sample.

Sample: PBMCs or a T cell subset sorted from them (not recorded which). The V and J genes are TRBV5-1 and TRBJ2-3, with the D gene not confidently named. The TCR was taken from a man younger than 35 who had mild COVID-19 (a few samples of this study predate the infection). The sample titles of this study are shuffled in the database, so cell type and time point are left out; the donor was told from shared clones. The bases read TGCGCCAGCAGCGAGGCAGCTAGCACAGATACGCAGTATTTT. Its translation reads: CASSEAASTDTQYF. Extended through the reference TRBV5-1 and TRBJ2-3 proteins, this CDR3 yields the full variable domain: KAGVTQTPRYLIKTRGQQVTLSCSPISGHRSVSWYQQTPGQGLQFLFEYFSETQRNKGNFPGRFSGRQFSNSRSEMNVSTLELGDSALYLCASSEAASTDTQYFGPGTRLTVL.